The T cell receptor beta chain under discussion was sequenced for a study of metastatic and nonmetastatic thyroid tumors. Study-level background: Samples came from malignant and benign thyroid patients, and repertoires were compared across blood and tumor or nodule tissue.

A remark on this clone: The antigen is unknown.

Prior to thyroid surgery, none of the patients had received any treatment. V was pared by 1 base and J by 2 bases, with 4 bases of the junction left unmatched. Germline loops: CDR1 SNHLY, CDR2 FYNNEI. The CDR3 consists of 16 residues. Per the study methods: The study took CDR3 differences across clinicopathological groups and made a distant-metastasis classifier for papillary thyroid cancer from them. TCRdb re-called clones via MiXCR from the PCR reads. The V and J calls follow TCRdb's processing rather than the paper's. Among tens of thousands of clones listed, approximately 21% were seen once. Overall study results and limits: Malignant tumors reportedly showed significantly higher TCR beta diversity than benign nodules in both blood and tumor.

Material for sequencing was blood. The origin of this receptor is a male donor with papillary thyroid cancer or a benign thyroid nodule (not recorded which). Some clones in this sample may be carry-over from other donors' samples. The chain employs TRBV2 and TRBJ2-2; 7 bases map to TRBD2. The CDR3 region has the DNA TGTGCCAGCAGTGAAGGGCGCGGGGGAAACACCGGGGAGCTGTTTTTT. This gives the protein CASSEGRGGNTGELFF.